This T cell receptor beta chain is drawn from a study of a mutant IDH1 vaccine in newly diagnosed glioma. Study overall: Therapy received beforehand was radiotherapy, temozolomide, or both, with most patients given both. General observations from the study: Around 92% of patients showed vaccine-induced immune responses across multiple MHC alleles.

Here immunoSEQ multiplex PCR was the method, and the copy in TCRdb shows in-frame clones only, minus some. Here the sample spans about 54,000 clones, about 82% being singletons. In the case of this clone: Its antigen is as yet unknown.

Time point: baseline, week 1 (first vaccination visit). Treatment in this sample: pre-vaccination baseline after standard-of-care therapy. The sample consisted of PBMCs, taken from a glioma patient treated with radiotherapy, temozolomide or both. The receptor comes from a man aged 18 to 30 with glioma.

The CDR3 DNA reads TGTGCCAGCAGCTACACACTAGCGGGGGGCAGGAGGGCCCAGTACTTC. This encodes CASSYTLAGGRRAQYF. The rearrangement uses TRBV7-2 and TRBJ2-5; 12 bases fit TRBD2. The V gene's germline CDR1 is SGHTA and CDR2 FQGNSA. The CDR3 runs 16 residues. J lost 9 bases, V lost 4 bases, and 12 bases had no gene match.